The clone carrying this TCR beta chain was seen repeatedly, ten times or more. The data were obtained in a study of shared clonotypes between healthy human individuals. Some clones are missing from TCRdb's copy, which holds only in-frame ones; the method was immunoSEQ multiplex PCR. The sample has fewer than 400,000 clones; around 72% are singletons. The TCR comes from a man younger than 40 in good health. The sequenced sample consisted of memory CD4+ T cells sorted from blood. Sample subset: CD45RA-negative fraction.

The CDR3 sequence: CASSSRGYQETQYF. The CDR3, as DNA: TGTGCCAGCAGTTCCCGTGGCTACCAAGAGACCCAGTACTTC. The V and J genes are TRBV28 and TRBJ2-5; D ambiguous. This CDR3 has 14 residues. Trimming cost V 4 bases and J 0 bases, with 9 bases left between them. Germline V CDR1 and CDR2: MDHEN, SYDVKM.